Here is one T cell receptor beta chain with its context. As yet, its antigen is unknown. CDR1 is SGDLS and CDR2 is YYNGEE in the germline V gene. Trimming removed 6 bases from V and 2 bases from J; junction bases left unmatched: 12. The CDR3 spans 16 residues. This entry is derived from a study of blood T cells in healthy people across ages. Study-wide results and limits: A roughly linear age-dependent decrease characterized TCR beta diversity per million T cells.

A second PCR of 7 to 11 cycles used a sample-barcoded 5' primer and a J-beta primer mix. TCRdb reanalysed the 5' RACE reads using MiXCR and keeps one entry per CDR3 protein. Of around 1.5 million distinct CDR3 sequences in the sample, approximately 60% were seen once. This chain links TRBV9 with TRBJ2-3; TRBD2 aligns across 7 bases. The TCR was taken from a man aged 18 to 35 in good health. The sample comprised blood. The CDR3 nucleotides are TGTGCCAGCACCGAAGGGAGGGCGGCCAACACAGATACGCAGTATTTT. Translated: CASTEGRAANTDTQYF.